This record covers a single T cell receptor (beta chain). The sample belongs to a study of cytotoxic CD8 clonotypes in ibrutinib-treated CLL. The CDR3 is 12 residues long. Trimming cost V 1 base and J 7 bases, with 6 bases left between them. Per the germline V gene, CDR1 is SGHTA and CDR2 is FQGNSA. TCRdb's table, derived via immunoSEQ multiplex PCR, lists solely in-frame clones and lacks some. Of 100,000 to 150,000 clones in the sample, roughly 85% are singletons; the top ten hold 2% to 2.5%. This sequence originates from a human donor with chronic lymphocytic leukemia. This sequence joins TRBV7-2 and TRBJ2-3; D call uncertain. This specimen was PBMCs, taken after 24 months of ibrutinib treatment. CDR3 sequence: CASSLDRYTQYF. In DNA form, the CDR3 reads TGTGCCAGCAGCTTAGACCGGTATACGCAGTATTTT.